Each of the 22 T cell receptor beta chains below was sequenced from the same sample in a study of cytomegalovirus exposure and HLA in healthy donors. Researchers ran the PCR with 60 Vbeta and 13 Jbeta primers. Clones were sequenced by immunoSEQ multiplex PCR, and TCRdb holds only the in-frame ones, with some missing. The sample contains around 200,000 clones, roughly four fifths of which appear only once. Input material: PBMCs. The receptor source for this set is a man aged 45 to 65 in good health and CMV-seronegative.

The chain employs TRBV7-3 and TRBJ2-2; 7 positions match TRBD2. The CDR3 has 15 amino acids. CDR1 SGHTA and CDR2 FQGTGA come from the germline V gene. With 5 bases clipped from V and 1 base from J, the junction kept 4 bases outside the gene matches. Here the CDR3 reads CASSATSLNTGELFF. For the CDR3, the DNA is TGTGCCAGCAGCGCGACTAGCCTGAACACCGGGGAGCTGTTTTTT.

The chain joins TRBV7-9 to TRBJ1-3; D uncertain. CDR3 size: 15 residues. V dropped 2 bases and J dropped 0 bases, with 8 bases sitting between them. Per the germline V gene, CDR1 is SEHNR and CDR2 is FQNEAQ (reference sequence). The DNA for the CDR3 is TGTGCCAGCAGCTTACTTATAATCTCTGGAAACACCATATATTTT. This sequence encodes CASSLLIISGNTIYF.

This chain connects TRBV28 to TRBJ1-2; TRBD1 matches 7 bases. Trimming at V came to 6 bases and at J to 2 bases, leaving 12 bases not matched to a gene. There are 16 residues in the CDR3. Germline V lookup: CDR1 MDHEN, CDR2 SYDVKM. CDR3 loop: CASRIQGTGENYGYTF. The CDR3 DNA is TGTGCCAGCAGAATACAGGGGACTGGGGAAAACTATGGCTACACCTTC.

The rearrangement joins TRBV19 to TRBJ2-7; TRBD1 matches 9 bases. J gave up 5 bases and V 10 bases, and 12 bases lay outside the gene matches. The CDR3 runs to 14 residues. Germline CDR1 reads LNHDA; CDR2 reads SQIVND (reference sequence). The CDR3 region is CATSGQGIVNEQYF. The CDR3 DNA sequence: TGTGCCACCTCGGGACAGGGAATCGTGAACGAGCAGTACTTC.

The J gene is TRBJ2-5, the V gene TRBV25-1, with 7 bases fitting TRBD2. This CDR3 has 15 amino acids. V lost 1 base, J lost 5 bases, and 7 bases stayed unmatched. Germline V gene lookup returns CDR1 MGHDK and CDR2 SYGVNS. This CDR3 reads CASSESLAAPETQYF. The CDR3 DNA is TGTGCCAGCAGTGAATCCCTAGCGGCCCCTGAGACCCAGTACTTC.

The V gene is TRBV7-2, the J gene TRBJ2-7; weak D call: TRBD2 (5 bases). The germline V and J ends were trimmed by 1 base and 6 bases, with 10 bases remaining between them. The CDR3 is 13 amino acids. The germline V gene encodes CDR1 SGHTA and CDR2 FQGNSA. CDR3 sequence: CASSLGPGLEQYF. The CDR3 DNA sequence: TGTGCCAGCAGCTTAGGTCCCGGACTCGAGCAGTACTTC.

The count of this clone is one. This rearrangement joins TRBV18 to TRBJ1-2; the D gene is possibly TRBD1 (6 bases). Germline V lookup: CDR1 KGHSH, CDR2 LQKENI. V dropped 4 bases and J dropped 7 bases, with 13 bases sitting between them. This CDR3 has 13 amino acids. The CDR3 region has the DNA TGTGCCAGCTCACTCTACAGGGAAGGTGGCTACACCTTC. It specifies CASSLYREGGYTF.

The chain recombines TRBV7-9 with TRBJ2-7; 8 bases match TRBD1. Germline V gene sequence: CDR1 SEHNR, CDR2 FQNEAQ (reference sequence). The CDR3 is 14 residues long. With V trimmed by 4 bases and J by 0 bases, 2 bases remained unmatched. This chain's CDR3 is CASSSRGLSYEQYF. CDR3 in DNA: TGTGCCAGCAGCTCCAGGGGGCTCTCCTACGAGCAGTACTTC. Based on the CDR3 plus reference TRBV7-9 and TRBJ2-7, the full variable domain is DTGVSQNPRHKITKRGQNVTFRCDPISEHNRLYWYRQTLGQGPEFLTYFQNEAQLEKSRLLSDRFSAERPKGSFSTLEIQRTEQGDSAMYLCASSSRGLSYEQYFGPGTRLTVT.

This chain uses TRBV19 with TRBJ1-5; D is possibly TRBD1 (6 bases). CDR1 and CDR2 from the germline V gene are LNHDA and SQIVND (reference sequence). V dropped 0 bases and J dropped 2 bases, with 8 bases sitting between them. The CDR3 sequence is 15 residues long. The chain's CDR3 is CASSIEQGGNQPQHF. In nucleotides, the CDR3 is TGTGCCAGTAGTATAGAACAGGGAGGCAATCAGCCCCAGCATTTT.

This clone came up a few times. The V and J genes are TRBV30 and TRBJ2-1; 7 nucleotides align to TRBD2. The CDR3 consists of 17 residues. CDR1 GTSNPN and CDR2 SVGIG come from the germline V gene (reference sequence). Trimming took 4 bases from V and 1 from J; bases not matched to a gene: 13. The DNA of the CDR3 is TGTGCCTGGAATGGGGTTAGGGGAGGGCGTTCCTACAATGAGCAGTTCTTC. Translation gives CAWNGVRGGRSYNEQFF.

This sequence joins TRBV25-1 and TRBJ1-6, with a tentative D call TRBD1 (6 bases). CDR1 MGHDK and CDR2 SYGVNS come from the germline V gene. V was cut by 3 bases and J by 2 bases, with 11 bases left in between. There are 16 residues in the CDR3. The CDR3 spells CASSDLDSPYNSPLHF. The CDR3, as DNA: TGTGCCAGCAGTGATTTGGACAGTCCCTATAATTCACCCCTCCACTTT.

This clone came up a few times. The gene calls are TRBV30 and TRBJ1-1, with D perhaps TRBD1 (5 bases). The V gene's germline CDR1 is GTSNPN and CDR2 SVGIG (reference sequence). V lost 8 bases, J lost 8 bases, and 18 bases lay in between. CDR3 length: 12 residues. In DNA form, the CDR3 reads TGTGCCGCCTCTTATGCGGGACCGGAAGCTTTCTTT. Its translation is CAASYAGPEAFF.

V is TRBV7-8 and J is TRBJ2-7, with unresolved D. Between the trimmed V and J ends, which lost 4 bases and 6 bases, there was a span of 13 bases. Germline V gives CDR1 SGHVS, CDR2 FQNEAQ. The CDR3 is 13 residues long. In DNA form, the CDR3 reads TGTGCCAGCAGCTATAATTCCCCCGGCGAGCAGTACTTC. Translated, it gives CASSYNSPGEQYF.

This chain connects TRBV7-2 to TRBJ1-3; D possibly corresponds to TRBD1 (5 bases). The length of the CDR3 is 14 residues. From germline, CDR1 is SGHTA and CDR2 FQGNSA. Trimming cost V 5 bases and J 4 bases, with 12 bases left between them. CDR3 residues: CASSAQTVGNTIYF. The CDR3, as DNA: TGTGCCAGCAGCGCCCAGACAGTGGGAAACACCATATATTTT.

The genes are TRBV6-6 and TRBJ2-2, with TRBD1 identical over 9 bases. The junction had 4 bases not matched to a gene; V was cut back by 5 bases and J by 3 bases. The CDR3 runs to 15 residues. Germline CDR1 is MNHNY and CDR2 is SVGAGI (reference sequence). The CDR3 region is CASSGTGTHTGELFF. DNA for the CDR3: TGTGCCAGCAGTGGGACAGGGACGCACACCGGGGAGCTGTTTTTT.

The chain recombines TRBV7-9 with TRBJ2-3, with 9 bases that match TRBD1. V was clipped by 2 bases and J by 4 bases; unmatched bases: 4. The germline gives CDR1 SEHNR, CDR2 FQNEAQ (reference sequence). The CDR3 loop spans 15 amino acids. The CDR3 nucleotides are TGTGCCAGCAGCTTATGGGGACAGGGTCCAGATACGCAGTATTTT. It specifies CASSLWGQGPDTQYF.

CDR3 nucleotides: TGCGCCAGCAGCTTGGCCGGGGGACTGAACACTGAAGCTTTCTTT. Translating gives CASSLAGGLNTEAFF. V gene TRBV5-1 combines with J gene TRBJ1-1; TRBD1 is a possible D gene (5 bases). Trimming left V 0 bases short and J 0 bases short, with 9 bases between. Germline V gene sequence: CDR1 SGHRS, CDR2 YFSETQ. The CDR3 is 15 residues long.

The gene calls are TRBV5-1 and TRBJ2-7; the match to TRBD1 covers 9 bases. From germline, CDR1 is SGHRS and CDR2 YFSETQ. The V gene end was trimmed by 0 bases and the J gene end by 3 bases; junction bases not matched to a gene: 10. The CDR3 has 17 residues. CDR3 region: CASSLAARGQGNYEQYF. The CDR3 DNA reads as TGCGCCAGCAGCTTGGCAGCCCGGGGACAGGGAAACTACGAGCAGTACTTC.

This clone was seen a few times. The chain links TRBV4-3 to TRBJ2-2; the match to TRBD2 covers 9 bases. Trimming took 0 bases from V and 6 from J; bases not matched to a gene: 8. Germline lookup yields CDR1 LGHNA and CDR2 YSLEER. CDR3 length: 17 residues. The chain's CDR3 is CASSQEGGLAIAGELFF. As DNA, the CDR3 is TGCGCCAGCAGCCAAGAGGGTGGACTAGCGATAGCCGGGGAGCTGTTTTTT.

The rearrangement links TRBV7-8 to TRBJ2-3; unclear D gene. V lost 0 bases and J lost 2, with 9 bases in between. CDR1 is SGHVS, CDR2 FQNEAQ, per germline. The CDR3 runs 15 residues. The CDR3 nucleotides read TGTGCCAGCAGCTTAGCGGGCAGAACCACAGATACGCAGTATTTT. Translated, it gives CASSLAGRTTDTQYF. Full variable domain (missing parts from reference TRBV7-8 and TRBJ2-3): GAGVSQSPRYKVAKRGQDVALRCDPISGHVSLFWYQQALGQGPEFLTYFQNEAQLDKSGLPSDRFFAERPEGSVSTLKIQRTQQEDSAVYLCASSLAGRTTDTQYFGPGTRLTVL.

This clone has just a few counts. The V call is TRBV28, the J call TRBJ1-1; 7 positions match TRBD1. J lost 11 bases, V lost 3 bases, and 15 bases had no gene match. The germline V gene encodes CDR1 MDHEN and CDR2 SYDVKM. This CDR3 region has 15 residues. The CDR3: CASSFLQGGKSRAFF. The CDR3 DNA is TGTGCCAGCAGTTTCCTTCAGGGGGGTAAGAGTCGGGCTTTCTTT.

The J gene is TRBJ2-1, the V gene TRBV6-1; TRBD1 agrees at 11 bases. This CDR3 is 15 amino acids long. Germline V lookup: CDR1 MNHNS, CDR2 SASEGT. V gave up 6 bases and J gave up 7 bases; unmatched junction bases: 8. The CDR3 DNA reads as TGTGCCAGCAGGAGCGGACAGGGGGCGTCAAATGAGCAGTTCTTC. It yields the protein CASRSGQGASNEQFF.